This T cell receptor (beta chain) was sequenced during a study of blood T cells in healthy people across ages. Points from the study as a whole: The unknown donor CMV status may have confounded expanded clonotype changes.

In terms of origin and age, donors were healthy Caucasian individuals from Russia aged about 6 to 100. Each sample yielded at least 5 micrograms of PBMC total RNA. The second PCR ran roughly 6 to 12 cycles with a sample-barcoded 5' primer and J-beta primers. Each CDR3 protein gets one entry after TCRdb re-called the 5' RACE reads with MiXCR. This sample yields some 850,000 distinct CDR3 sequences, of which roughly 25% are seen a single time; 3% belongs to the top ten. The CDR3 consists of 14 residues. CDR1 and CDR2 (germline): MNHEY, SVGAGI. The germline V and J ends were trimmed by 1 base and 4 bases, with 7 bases remaining between them. Of note for this clonotype: Its antigen is unidentified.

These data also featured in a second study, about T cells of mothers and their children. From that paper: Mothers yielded over 8.5 million CDR3 reads, children about 3.1 million each.

The chain joins TRBV6-5 to TRBJ2-2, with D possibly being TRBD2 (5 bases). Specimen: blood. The sequence came from a boy between 10 and 17 years old in good health. CDR3 in amino acids: CASSYFEGTGELFF. CDR3 coding DNA: TGTGCCAGCAGTTACTTCGAGGGCACCGGGGAGCTGTTTTTT.